This TCR beta chain was identified during a study of T-cell memory formation after mild COVID-19. Study-wide results and caveats: Whereas later expanders leaned CD4+, clones contracting day 15 to 85 showed a balanced CD4/CD8 makeup.

In this sample, this clonotype turned up a few times. The antigen is undetermined. Germline V gene lookup returns CDR1 KGHDR and CDR2 SFDVKD. There are 12 residues in the CDR3. V was shortened by 6 bases and J by 1 base, with 3 bases between the two germline ends. A single record per CDR3 protein comes from TCRdb applying MiXCR to the 5' RACE reads. The sample lists around 340,000 distinct CDR3 sequences, about 15% occurring once. V usage is TRBV24-1 and J usage is TRBJ1-5; D gene ambiguous. The sample taken for sequencing was PBMCs or a T cell subset sorted from them (not recorded which). This clonotype was obtained from a man younger than 30 who had mild COVID-19 (a few samples of this study predate the infection). Cell type and time point are not known. The CDR3 nucleotides are TGTGCCACCAGTCAGAGCAATCAGCCCCAGCATTTT. As protein: CATSQSNQPQHF.